The present T cell receptor (beta chain) was sequenced within a study of blood T cells in healthy people across ages (dated by TCRdb to the mid-2010s). About the study as a whole: In model experiments, roughly one uniquely barcoded TCR beta cDNA molecule per two T cells was captured by template switching. The study analyzed two additional independent replicas of 1 million unique cDNA reads from the same blood draw for two donors, one aged 18 to 29 and one aged 80 or older. Four age groups were formed from the donors: young (average roughly 15 years), middle-aged (around 41), aged (62) and long-lived (roughly 81). To avoid experimental bias, donors of different ages were spread randomly across the sequencing lanes. To track age-related changes in TCR beta repertoire diversity, the study relied on deep sequencing normalized with unique cDNA molecular identifiers. Overall study results and their limits: The long-lived group showed more naive CD4+ T cells, fewer expanded clones and increased TCR diversity than the aged group, suggesting age selection. Donor CMV infection status was unknown, potentially confounding age-related changes in expanded clonotypes. A strong correlation was found between observed TCR beta diversity and the percentage of naive T cells measured by flow cytometry. Total diversity estimates from one million sequenced T cells were considered lower bounds and underestimates. As age increased, observed TCR beta diversity per million T cells dropped in a roughly linear way, and a significant reduction was already evident by age 40. Because profiling used bulk unsorted PBMCs, naive and antigen-experienced compartments could not be compared conclusively.

CDR1 and CDR2, looked up from the germline V gene, are MNHEY and SVGAGI. From the cysteine up to the phenylalanine, the CDR3 has a length of 16 residues. Only the CDR3 part of the read is kept: 48 bases, read in frame from the first base. Relative to germline, V is 0 bases shorter and J is 2 bases shorter, with 8 bases between their ends. Systemically healthy Caucasian individuals from Russia, about 38 in total and aged about 6 to 95 years, were included as donors. Each donor gave about 9.7 milliliters of peripheral blood, drawn into EDTA-treated Vacutainer tubes. PBMCs were isolated by Ficoll-Paque density-gradient centrifugation, with at least 6.5 million obtained per sample. Total RNA was extracted from PBMCs with Trizol reagent, with at least 6 micrograms obtained per sample. The percentages of naive CD45RAhigh/CD27high T cells were determined by flow cytometry on a PBMC aliquot from every donor.

In its sample, this clonotype was seen a few times. Its antigen remains undetermined. No much larger clonotype is one base removed from it; base qualities were not supplied. Libraries were built with 5' RACE. Sequencing was carried out with an Illumina HiSeq 2500. A second PCR of roughly 7 to 11 cycles was performed with a sample-barcoded 5' primer and a J-beta primer mix. A unique molecular identifier was introduced onto each TCR beta cDNA molecule by a template-switch 5' adaptor carrying 12 random nucleotides. Each sample yielded at least 2.5 million CDR3-containing paired-end reads. The Mint cDNA synthesis kit, primed by a TRBC-specific oligonucleotide, was used to synthesize first-strand cDNA from all RNA. Following uracil-DNA glycosylase treatment, a first 18-cycle PCR with universal primers M1SS and BC2_uni_R was performed on all cDNA. The original methods were these. Each sample was normalized by randomly selecting 1 million high-quality reads, each carrying a distinct molecular identifier. Instead of being binned into consensus sequences, reads that shared molecular identifiers were thrown out. CDR3 identification, clonotype clustering and error correction used MiTCR with a Q25 quality threshold and the strictest error-elimination algorithm. A nonparametric unseen species model using Euler transformation provided a lower-bound estimate of total TCR beta diversity. TCRdb took the public reads, trimmed them with fastp at Q25, ran MiXCR for clone calling and kept in-frame beta chains. Merged by CDR3 protein, the rows form single entries marked with the most common genes and DNA. Clone size and V and J calls follow TCRdb, not the original study. The sample table records over 1.5 million distinct CDR3 sequences; around half of these occur just once. 2.1% of the sample lies in the top ten.

This sequence was found in a middle-aged woman in good health. The V gene is TRBV6-5 and the J gene is TRBJ2-6; no confident D gene assignment can be made. Source material: blood. The CDR3 region has the sequence CASSYSAAPGANVLTF. The nucleotides read TGTGCCAGCAGTTACTCGGCAGCCCCTGGGGCCAACGTCCTGACTTTC.